The rows below give T cell receptor beta chains drawn from one sample of a study of OX40 agonist ivuxolimab in advanced cancers. Produced via immunoSEQ multiplex PCR; TCRdb's table is partial and in-frame only. Altogether 95,000 to 100,000 clones are present, about 79% being singletons, with the ten largest covering roughly 1.5%. This specimen consisted of CD4+ or CD8+ T cells sorted from blood, obtained in a trial of the OX40 agonist ivuxolimab. The receptor source for this set is an adult with an advanced solid tumor such as melanoma, head and neck, liver or kidney cancer. Each CDR3 is given with its conserved first and last residue. Some rows mark clone size as missing; the rest say once, few, many or name a class of expanded clone.

j_call v_call clone_size cdr3_aa
TRBJ2-1 TRBV9 . CASSVFAGTYNEQFF
TRBJ1-3 TRBV7-9 once CASSQGVETPGNTIYF
TRBJ1-4 TRBV7-9 once CASSPQGGSEKLFF
TRBJ1-4 TRBV19 once CASRSPAGEKLFF
TRBJ2-5 TRBV14 . CASSLLSGGGETQYF
TRBJ2-3 TRBV18 . CASSPQRGGTDTQYF
TRBJ2-2 TRBV25-1 . CASSEFGSVGTGELFF
TRBJ2-5 TRBV5-1 . CASSPTLLETQYF
TRBJ2-7 TRBV6-1 . CASSDRLTGAVSYEQYF
TRBJ2-1 TRBV18 once CASSSPRGSSYNEQFF
TRBJ1-2 TRBV5-5 . CASSLTGQGDGGYTF
TRBJ2-4 TRBV5-6 . CASSTGPAAPSAKNIQYF
TRBJ1-5 TRBV28 . CASSGRPWGPQHF
TRBJ2-3 TRBV5-1 . CASSLARIGGAADTQYF
TRBJ2-1 TRBV7-9 . CASSFTTYTKHSYNEQFF
TRBJ2-7 TRBV11-3 . CASSLFATGTSGSSRYEQYF
TRBJ1-2 TRBV6-5 . CASRTHGGVYGYTF
TRBJ1-1 TRBV28 few CASSFTGHLVEAFF
TRBJ2-1 TRBV4-2 few CASSQGGGAYNEQFF
TRBJ1-2 TRBV21-1 once CASSKVERGHTF
TRBJ2-5 TRBV5-1 few CASSLGRGGQETQYF
TRBJ2-5 TRBV4-1 . CASSRGTETRETQYF
TRBJ1-5 TRBV19 . CASSIAKGNQPQHF
TRBJ2-7 TRBV11-2 . CASSSKTPAERVAYEQYF
TRBJ1-5 TRBV19 . CASHRQVNQPQHF
TRBJ1-1 TRBV7-9 . CASSSVSGEAFF
TRBJ2-1 TRBV4-2 few CASSKGGTSGGYNEQFF
TRBJ2-5 TRBV7-9 . CASSFEGPGTQYF
TRBJ2-7 TRBV5-1 . CASSLAGTDYEQYF
TRBJ2-5 TRBV15 . CATSRDGKLEFEETQYF
TRBJ2-5 TRBV2 once CASSGRPQYF
TRBJ1-1 TRBV18 . CASSEGQNTEAFF
TRBJ1-3 TRBV10-2 . CASSDRTTGGSGNTIYF
TRBJ2-5 TRBV5-1 . CASSSSAGGGGQETQYF